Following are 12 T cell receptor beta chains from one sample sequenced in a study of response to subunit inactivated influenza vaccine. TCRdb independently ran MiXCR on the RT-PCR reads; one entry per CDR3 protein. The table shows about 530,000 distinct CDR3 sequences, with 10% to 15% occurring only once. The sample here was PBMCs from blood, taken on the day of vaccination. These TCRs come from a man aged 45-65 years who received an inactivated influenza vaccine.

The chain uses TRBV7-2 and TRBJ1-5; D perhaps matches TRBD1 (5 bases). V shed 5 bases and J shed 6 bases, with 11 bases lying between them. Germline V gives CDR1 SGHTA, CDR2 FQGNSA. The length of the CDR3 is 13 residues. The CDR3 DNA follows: TGTGCCAGCAGCCCCGGGGCGACTCAGCCCCAGCATTTT. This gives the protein CASSPGATQPQHF.

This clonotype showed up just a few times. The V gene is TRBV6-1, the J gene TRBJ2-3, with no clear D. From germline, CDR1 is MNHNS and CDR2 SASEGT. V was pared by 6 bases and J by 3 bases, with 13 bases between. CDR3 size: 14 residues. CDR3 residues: CASSRYPLTDTQYF. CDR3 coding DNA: TGTGCCAGCAGCCGCTATCCCCTAACAGATACGCAGTATTTT.

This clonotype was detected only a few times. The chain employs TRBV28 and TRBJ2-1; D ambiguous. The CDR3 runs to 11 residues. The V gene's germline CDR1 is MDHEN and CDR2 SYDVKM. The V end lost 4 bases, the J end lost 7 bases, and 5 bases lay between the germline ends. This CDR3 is CASSWGNEQFF. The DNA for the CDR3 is TGTGCCAGCAGTTGGGGAAATGAGCAGTTCTTC. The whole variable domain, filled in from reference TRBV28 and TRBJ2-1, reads DVKVTQSSRYLVKRTGEKVFLECVQDMDHENMFWYRQDPGLGLRLIYFSYDVKMKEKGDIPEGYSVSREKKERFSLILESASTNQTSMYLCASSWGNEQFFGPGTRLTVL.

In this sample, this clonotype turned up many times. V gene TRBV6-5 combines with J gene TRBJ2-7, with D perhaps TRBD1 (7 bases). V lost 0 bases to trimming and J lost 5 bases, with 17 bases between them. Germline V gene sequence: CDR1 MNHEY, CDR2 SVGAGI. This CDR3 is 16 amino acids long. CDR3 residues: CASSYSMSQGGDEQYF. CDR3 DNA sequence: TGTGCCAGCAGTTACTCGATGTCCCAGGGGGGAGACGAGCAGTACTTC.

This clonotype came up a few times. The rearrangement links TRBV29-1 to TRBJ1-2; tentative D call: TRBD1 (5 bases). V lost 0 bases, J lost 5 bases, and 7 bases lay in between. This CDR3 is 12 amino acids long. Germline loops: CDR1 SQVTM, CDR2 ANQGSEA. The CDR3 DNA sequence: TGCAGCGTTGAAGAACCAGGGTATGGCTACACCTTC. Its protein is CSVEEPGYGYTF.

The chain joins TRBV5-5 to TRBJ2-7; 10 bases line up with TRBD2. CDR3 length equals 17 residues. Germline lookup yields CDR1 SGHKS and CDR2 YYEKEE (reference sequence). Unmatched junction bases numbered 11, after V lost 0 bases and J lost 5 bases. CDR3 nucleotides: TGTGCCAGCAGCTTGGCCCCTCCTAGCGGGAGTAATGACGAGCAGTACTTC. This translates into CASSLAPPSGSNDEQYF.

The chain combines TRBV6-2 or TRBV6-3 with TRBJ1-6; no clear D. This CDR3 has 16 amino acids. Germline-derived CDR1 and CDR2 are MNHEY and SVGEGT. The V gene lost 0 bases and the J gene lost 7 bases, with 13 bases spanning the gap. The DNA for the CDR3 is TGTGCCAGCAGTTACTCGACGGCGGGAAGAAATTCACCCCTCCACTTT. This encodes CASSYSTAGRNSPLHF.

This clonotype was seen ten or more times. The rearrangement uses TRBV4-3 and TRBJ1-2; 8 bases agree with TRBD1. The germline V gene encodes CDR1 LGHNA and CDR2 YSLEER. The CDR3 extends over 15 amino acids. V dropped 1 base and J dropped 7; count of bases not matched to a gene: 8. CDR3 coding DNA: TGCGCCAGCAGCCAAGGGACAGGGCGTTACTCTGGCTACACCTTC. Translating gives CASSQGTGRYSGYTF.

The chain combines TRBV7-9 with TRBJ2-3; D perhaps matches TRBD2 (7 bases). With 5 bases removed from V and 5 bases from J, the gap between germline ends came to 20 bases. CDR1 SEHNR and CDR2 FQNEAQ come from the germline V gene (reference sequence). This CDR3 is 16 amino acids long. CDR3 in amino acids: CASSPLGGGLIDTQYF. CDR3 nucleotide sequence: TGTGCCAGCAGCCCACTTGGGGGGGGGCTGATAGATACGCAGTATTTT.

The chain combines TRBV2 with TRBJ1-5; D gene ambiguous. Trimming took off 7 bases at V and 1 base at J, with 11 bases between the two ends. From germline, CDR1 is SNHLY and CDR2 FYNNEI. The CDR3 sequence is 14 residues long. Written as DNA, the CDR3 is TGTGCCAGCAATGCGGGTGGAAGCAATCAGCCCCAGCATTTT. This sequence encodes CASNAGGSNQPQHF. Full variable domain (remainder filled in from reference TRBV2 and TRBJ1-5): EPEVTQTPSHQVTQMGQEVILRCVPISNHLYFYWYRQILGQKVEFLVSFYNNEISEKSEIFDDQFSVERPDGSNFTLKIRSTKLEDSAMYFCASNAGGSNQPQHFGDGTRLSIL.

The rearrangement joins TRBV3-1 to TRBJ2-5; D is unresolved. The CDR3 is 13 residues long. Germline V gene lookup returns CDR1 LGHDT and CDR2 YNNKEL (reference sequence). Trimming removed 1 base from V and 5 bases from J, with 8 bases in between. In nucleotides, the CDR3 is TGTGCCAGCAGCCAAGGGCCGTGGGAGACCCAGTACTTC. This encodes CASSQGPWETQYF.

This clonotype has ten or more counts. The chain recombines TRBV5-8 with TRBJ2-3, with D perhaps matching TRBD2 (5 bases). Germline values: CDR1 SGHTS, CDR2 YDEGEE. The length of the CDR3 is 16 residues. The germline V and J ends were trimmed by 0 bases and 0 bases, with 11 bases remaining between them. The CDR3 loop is CASSLAGRASTDTQYF. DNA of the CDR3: TGTGCCAGCAGCTTGGCCGGGCGGGCTAGCACAGATACGCAGTATTTT.